One sample yielded the 20 T cell receptor beta chains listed below, sequenced in a study of regulatory T cells in long-lasting Graves disease. Time point: persistent/refractory GD, antithyroid drugs over 5 years with positive TRAb. RNA from PBMCs was the source of the TCR library. Arm-PCR of CDR3 regions and iRepertoire HTBI primers were the basis on which TCR beta libraries were built. From the multiplex PCR reads, TCRdb called clonotypes with MiXCR, one entry per CDR3 protein. Of over 350,000 distinct CDR3 sequences in the sample, less than 25% were seen once. Here the sequenced sample was peripheral blood mononuclear cells (PBMCs), taken when the disease was refractory, from a patient treated with antithyroid drugs. All receptors come from a female donor with Graves disease.

This CDR3 is CASSNYPRATEAFF. The DNA for the CDR3 is TGCGCCAGCAGCAACTACCCTCGGGCCACTGAAGCTTTCTTT. The rearrangement uses TRBV5-1 and TRBJ1-1, with D unclear. The CDR3 consists of 14 residues. Per the germline V gene, CDR1 is SGHRS and CDR2 is YFSETQ. The V end was cut by 4 bases, the J end by 4 bases, with 14 bases between.

This clonotype was detected ten times or more. The chain carries TRBV2 and TRBJ2-6, with D tentatively TRBD2 (6 bases). CDR1 SNHLY and CDR2 FYNNEI come from the germline V gene. The CDR3 contains 17 residues. V was shortened by 7 bases and J by 2 bases, with 18 bases between the two germline ends. Here the CDR3 reads CASTGLPLVAGANVLTF. For the CDR3, the DNA is TGTGCCAGCACGGGACTCCCTCTCGTTGCTGGGGCCAACGTCCTGACTTTC.

The chain joins TRBV7-8 to TRBJ2-4; no firm D call. Trimming shortened V by 6 bases and J by 6 bases, and 6 bases separated the two germline ends. CDR3 length: 11 residues. Germline values: CDR1 SGHVS, CDR2 FQNEAQ. The CDR3 coding sequence is TGTGCCAGCAGTTCAACAAACATTCAGTACTTC. This sequence encodes CASSSTNIQYF.

This sequence joins TRBV5-4 and TRBJ2-4; tentative D call: TRBD2 (6 bases). CDR1 SGHNT and CDR2 YYREEE come from the germline V gene (reference sequence). The CDR3 has 15 amino acids. The germline V and J ends were trimmed by 5 bases and 8 bases, with 20 bases remaining between them. The CDR3 spells CASSSTDRSGDIQYF. CDR3 DNA: TGTGCCAGCAGTTCAACTGACCGCTCGGGGGACATTCAGTACTTC.

This chain joins TRBV7-8 and TRBJ2-4; 13 bases match TRBD2. The CDR3 has 19 residues. CDR1 SGHVS and CDR2 FQNEAQ come from the germline V gene. Unmatched junction bases numbered 11, after V lost 5 bases and J lost 1 base. The CDR3 is CASSVSGLAGNFAKNIQYF. The CDR3 DNA follows: TGTGCCAGCAGCGTGTCGGGACTAGCGGGGAACTTTGCCAAAAACATTCAGTACTTC.

This clonotype was counted at least ten times. V gene TRBV20-1 combines with J gene TRBJ2-7; tentative D call: TRBD2 (5 bases). In germline, CDR1 is DFQATT, CDR2 SNEGSKA (reference sequence). V was shortened by 2 bases and J by 0 bases, with 14 bases between the two germline ends. CDR3 length: 15 amino acids. The CDR3 loop is CSARPFGKSSYEQYF. Here the CDR3 DNA reads TGCAGTGCTAGACCTTTCGGGAAGAGCTCCTACGAGCAGTACTTC.

This chain links TRBV29-1 with TRBJ2-7; 7 bases are shared with TRBD2. Trimming took 6 bases from V and 2 from J; bases not matched to a gene: 19. Germline V lookup: CDR1 SQVTM, CDR2 ANQGSEA. The CDR3 is 17 residues long. The CDR3 DNA reads as TGCAGCGTGCCAGTTTTCCCCCGGGACTATAAAGCCTACGAGCAGTACTTC. It translates to CSVPVFPRDYKAYEQYF.

This clonotype was detected ten times or more. For the CDR3, the DNA is TGTGCCAGCAGTGCTACAGGGGGTCCATACGAGCAGTACTTC. Its translation is CASSATGGPYEQYF. V is TRBV6-1 and J is TRBJ2-7, with 8 bases lining up with TRBD1. With V trimmed by 4 bases and J by 4 bases, 6 bases remained unmatched. In germline, CDR1 is MNHNS, CDR2 SASEGT. This CDR3 contains 14 residues.

The rearrangement links TRBV10-1 to TRBJ1-5, with D perhaps TRBD1 (5 bases). Germline CDR1 reads WNHNN; CDR2 reads SYGVQD (reference sequence). This CDR3 is built from 14 residues. Trimming shortened V by 4 bases and J by 6 bases, and 13 bases separated the two germline ends. Here the CDR3 DNA reads TGCGCCAGCAGTGTTGACAGTGTAGGTCAGCCCCAGCATTTT. Translated, it gives CASSVDSVGQPQHF.

In this sample, this clonotype turned up many times. The chain joins TRBV7-8 to TRBJ2-7; 7 nucleotides align to TRBD2. Losses at the gene ends were 4 bases for V and 7 bases for J; bases not matched to a gene: 10. The length of the CDR3 is 14 residues. Per the germline V gene, CDR1 is SGHVS and CDR2 is FQNEAQ. The CDR3 nucleotides read TGTGCCAGCAGCTCGGGACTACCCGTGAGGGAGCAGTACTTC. The encoded protein is CASSSGLPVREQYF.

The sample holds a few counts of this clonotype. The chain links TRBV28 to TRBJ2-6; D possibly corresponds to TRBD2 (6 bases). The V gene's germline CDR1 is MDHEN and CDR2 SYDVKM. The V end lost 8 bases, the J end lost 0 bases, and 14 bases lay between the germline ends. The CDR3 length is 16 residues. This CDR3 reads CASSSGEASGANVLTF. CDR3 sequence (DNA): TGTGCCAGCTCCAGTGGGGAGGCCTCTGGGGCCAACGTCCTGACTTTC.

This clonotype was seen only a few times. This chain connects TRBV12-3 or TRBV12-4 to TRBJ2-2, with D unclear. CDR3 length: 14 residues. Trimming removed 6 bases at V and 0 bases at J, with 8 bases between. The CDR3: CASSYYANTGELFF. For the CDR3, the DNA is TGTGCCAGCAGCTACTATGCGAACACCGGGGAGCTGTTTTTT.

This clonotype was picked up many times. This chain connects TRBV27 to TRBJ1-2; weak D call: TRBD1 (5 bases). The germline V and J ends were trimmed by 2 bases and 0 bases, with 10 bases remaining between them. From germline, CDR1 is MNHEY and CDR2 SMNVEV (reference sequence). This CDR3 has 15 residues. The CDR3 bases are TGTGCCAGCAGTTTAGGGGCCTACCCTAACTATGGCTACACCTTC. This codes for CASSLGAYPNYGYTF.

This clonotype was detected many times. V is TRBV7-2 and J is TRBJ2-7; 7 nucleotides match TRBD1. CDR3 length equals 14 residues. J lost 2 bases, V lost 2 bases, and 3 bases had no gene match. Germline-derived CDR1 and CDR2 are SGHTA and FQGNSA. CDR3 DNA: TGTGCCAGCAGCTTATCCACAGGGGCCTACGAGCAGTACTTC. Residues: CASSLSTGAYEQYF.

In this sample, this clonotype turned up many times. The V and J genes are TRBV28 and TRBJ2-7, with 7 bases fitting TRBD1. Germline V gene data show CDR1 as MDHEN and CDR2 as SYDVKM. Trimming at V came to 5 bases and at J to 3 bases, leaving 7 bases not matched to a gene. The length of the CDR3 is 14 residues. The CDR3 protein is CASSIQGLIYEQYF. The CDR3, as DNA: TGTGCCAGCAGTATACAGGGGTTGATCTACGAGCAGTACTTC.

This sequence joins TRBV19 and TRBJ1-2; D is uncertain. V was clipped by 4 bases and J by 4 bases, with 10 bases between them. The CDR3 spans 13 residues. Per germline, CDR1 LNHDA and CDR2 SQIVND (reference sequence). CDR3 loop: CASSTSSTYGYTF. The CDR3 nucleotides are TGTGCCAGTAGTACTTCCTCTACCTATGGCTACACCTTC.

In its sample, this clonotype was seen many times. This chain links TRBV12-3 or TRBV12-4 with TRBJ1-2; TRBD1 matches at 7 bases. The CDR3 spans 14 residues. Trimming cost V 1 base and J 6 bases; bases outside gene matches: 5. CDR3: CASSLVQGLNGYTF. DNA for the CDR3: TGTGCCAGCAGTTTAGTACAGGGGCTGAATGGCTACACCTTC.

This chain links TRBV20-1 with TRBJ1-5; D is uncertain. The germline CDR1 and CDR2 sequences are DFQATT and SNEGSKA (reference sequence). This CDR3 contains 13 residues. Deletions cut 3 bases from V and 9 bases from J, with 15 bases between. Here the CDR3 reads CSARQAAGRPQHF. Written as DNA, the CDR3 is TGCAGTGCTAGGCAGGCGGCTGGTAGGCCCCAGCATTTT.

The chain employs TRBV20-1 and TRBJ1-2; possibly TRBD1 for D (5 bases). Germline V CDR1 and CDR2: DFQATT, SNEGSKA (reference sequence). This CDR3 comprises 12 residues. Trimming pared 5 bases from V and 5 bases from J, leaving 12 bases between. This CDR3 reads CSAARGDYGYTF. CDR3 DNA: TGCAGTGCTGCCCGGGGCGATTATGGCTACACCTTC.

This clonotype was seen many times. This chain joins TRBV7-2 and TRBJ2-7; possibly TRBD1 for D (7 bases). V gave up 3 bases and J gave up 7 bases, with 13 bases separating them. Germline CDR1 SGHTA, CDR2 FQGNSA. The CDR3 contains 13 residues. The CDR3 coding sequence is TGTGCCAGCAGCTTCGGCAGGGGGGAAGAGCAGTACTTC. As protein: CASSFGRGEEQYF.